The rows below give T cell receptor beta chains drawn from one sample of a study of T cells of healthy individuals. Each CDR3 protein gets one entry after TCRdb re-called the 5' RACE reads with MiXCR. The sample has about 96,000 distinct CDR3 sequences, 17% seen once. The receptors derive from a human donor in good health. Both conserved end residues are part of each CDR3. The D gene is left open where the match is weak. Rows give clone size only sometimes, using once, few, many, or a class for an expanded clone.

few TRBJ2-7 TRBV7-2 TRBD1 CASSPMGQGSYEQYF TGTGCCAGCAGCCCTATGGGACAGGGTTCGTACGAGCAGTACTTC
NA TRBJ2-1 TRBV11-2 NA CASSVRDVYNEQFF TGTGCCAGCAGCGTCCGGGACGTATACAATGAGCAGTTCTTC
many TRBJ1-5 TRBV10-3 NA CAISDVQPPNQPQHF TGTGCCATCAGTGACGTACAGCCACCGAATCAGCCCCAGCATTTT
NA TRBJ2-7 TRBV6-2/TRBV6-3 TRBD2 CASSWGLAGVQEQYF TGTGCCAGCAGCTGGGGACTAGCGGGAGTGCAGGAGCAGTACTTC
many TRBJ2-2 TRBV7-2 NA CASSLFMRKNTGELFF TGTGCCAGCAGCTTATTTATGAGGAAGAACACCGGGGAGCTGTTTTTT
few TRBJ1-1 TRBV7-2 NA CASSLALARTEAFF TGTGCCAGCAGCTTAGCTCTGGCTCGGACTGAAGCTTTCTTT
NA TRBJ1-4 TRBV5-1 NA CASRAGRREKLFF TGCGCCTCCCGGGCGGGACGTCGGGAAAAACTGTTTTTT
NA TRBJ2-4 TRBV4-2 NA CASSQDSQSPIQYF TGTGCCAGCAGCCAAGATAGCCAGTCTCCCATTCAGTACTTC
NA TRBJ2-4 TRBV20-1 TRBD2 CSARGSGIENIQYF TGCAGTGCGCGCGGGAGCGGTATCGAAAACATTCAGTACTTC
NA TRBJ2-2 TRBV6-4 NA CASSEGNTGELFF TGTGCCAGCAGTGAAGGGAACACCGGGGAGCTGTTTTTT